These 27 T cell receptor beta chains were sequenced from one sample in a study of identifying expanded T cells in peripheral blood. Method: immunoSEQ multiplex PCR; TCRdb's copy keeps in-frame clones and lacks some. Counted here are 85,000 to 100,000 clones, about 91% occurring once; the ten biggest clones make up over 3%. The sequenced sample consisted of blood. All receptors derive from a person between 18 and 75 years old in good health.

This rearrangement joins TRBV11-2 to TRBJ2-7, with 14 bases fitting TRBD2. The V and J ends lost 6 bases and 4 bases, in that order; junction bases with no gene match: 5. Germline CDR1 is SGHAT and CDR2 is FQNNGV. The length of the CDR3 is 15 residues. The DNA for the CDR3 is TGTGCCAGCAGAACCGGGACTAGCGGGAGTTACGAGCAGTACTTC. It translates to CASRTGTSGSYEQYF.

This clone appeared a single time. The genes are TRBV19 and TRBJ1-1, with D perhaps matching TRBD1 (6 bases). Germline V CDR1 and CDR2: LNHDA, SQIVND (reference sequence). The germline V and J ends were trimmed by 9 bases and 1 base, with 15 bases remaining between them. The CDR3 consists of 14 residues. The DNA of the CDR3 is TGTGCCAGCCAACAGGGTCCTACGAACACTGAAGCTTTCTTT. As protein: CASQQGPTNTEAFF.

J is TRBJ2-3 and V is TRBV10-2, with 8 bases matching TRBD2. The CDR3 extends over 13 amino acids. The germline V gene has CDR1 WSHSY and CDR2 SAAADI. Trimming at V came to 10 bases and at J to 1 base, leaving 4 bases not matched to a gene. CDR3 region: CATKTSGTDTQYF. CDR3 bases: TGCGCCACAAAGACTAGCGGCACAGATACGCAGTATTTT.

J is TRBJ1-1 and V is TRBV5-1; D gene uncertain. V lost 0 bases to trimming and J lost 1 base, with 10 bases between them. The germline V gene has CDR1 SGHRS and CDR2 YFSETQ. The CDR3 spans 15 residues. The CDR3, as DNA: TGCGCCAGCAGCTTGGGATCTGAGGGGAACACTGAAGCTTTCTTT. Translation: CASSLGSEGNTEAFF. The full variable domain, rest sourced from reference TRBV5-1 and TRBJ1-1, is KAGVTQTPRYLIKTRGQQVTLSCSPISGHRSVSWYQQTPGQGLQFLFEYFSETQRNKGNFPGRFSGRQFSNSRSEMNVSTLELGDSALYLCASSLGSEGNTEAFFGQGTRLTVV.

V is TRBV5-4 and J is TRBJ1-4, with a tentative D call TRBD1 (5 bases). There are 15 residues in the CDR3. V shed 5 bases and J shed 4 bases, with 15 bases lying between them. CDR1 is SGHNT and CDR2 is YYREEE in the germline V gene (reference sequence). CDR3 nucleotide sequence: TGTGCCAGCAGTGGGCAGGGACGAGATAATGAAAAACTGTTTTTT. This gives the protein CASSGQGRDNEKLFF.

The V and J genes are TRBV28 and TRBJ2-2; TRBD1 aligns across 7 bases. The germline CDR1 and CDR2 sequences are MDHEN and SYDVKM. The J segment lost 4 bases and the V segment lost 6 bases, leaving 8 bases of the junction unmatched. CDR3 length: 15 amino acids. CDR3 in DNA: TGTGCCAGCAGACTAGGGGGCTTGACCACCGGGGAGCTGTTTTTT. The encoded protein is CASRLGGLTTGELFF.

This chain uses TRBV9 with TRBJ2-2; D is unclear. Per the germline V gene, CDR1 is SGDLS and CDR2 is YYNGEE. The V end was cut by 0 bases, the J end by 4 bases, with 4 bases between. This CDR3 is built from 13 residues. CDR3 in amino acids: CASSVGLTGELFF. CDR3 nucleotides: TGTGCCAGCAGCGTAGGGCTCACCGGGGAGCTGTTTTTT.

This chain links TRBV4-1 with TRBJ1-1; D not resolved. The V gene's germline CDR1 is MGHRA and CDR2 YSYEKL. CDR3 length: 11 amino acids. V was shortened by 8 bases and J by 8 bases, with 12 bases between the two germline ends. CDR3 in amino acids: CASSDFDEAFF. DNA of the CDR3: TGCGCCAGCTCGGACTTTGACGAAGCTTTCTTT.

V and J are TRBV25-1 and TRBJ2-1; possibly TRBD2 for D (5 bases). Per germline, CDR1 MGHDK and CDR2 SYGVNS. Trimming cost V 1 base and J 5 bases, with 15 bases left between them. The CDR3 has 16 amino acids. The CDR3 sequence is CASSESAGIGNNEQFF. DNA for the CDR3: TGTGCCAGCAGTGAATCGGCGGGTATAGGGAACAATGAGCAGTTCTTC. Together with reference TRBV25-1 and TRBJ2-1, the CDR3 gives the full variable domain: EADIYQTPRYLVIGTGKKITLECSQTMGHDKMYWYQQDPGMELHLIHYSYGVNSTEKGDLSSESTVSRIRTEHFPLTLESARPSHTSQYLCASSESAGIGNNEQFFGPGTRLTVL.

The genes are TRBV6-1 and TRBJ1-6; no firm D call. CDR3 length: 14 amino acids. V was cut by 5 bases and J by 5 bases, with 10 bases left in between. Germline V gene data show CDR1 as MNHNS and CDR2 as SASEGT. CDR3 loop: CASSPSTDNSPLHF. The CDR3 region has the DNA TGTGCCAGCAGTCCATCGACGGATAATTCACCCCTCCACTTT.

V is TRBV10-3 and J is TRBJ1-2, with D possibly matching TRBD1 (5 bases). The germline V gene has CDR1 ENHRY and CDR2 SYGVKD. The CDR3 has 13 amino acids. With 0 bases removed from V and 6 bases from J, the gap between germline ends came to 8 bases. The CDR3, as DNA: TGTGCCATCAGTGAGTCAAGGGGCGATGGCTACACCTTC. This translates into CAISESRGDGYTF.

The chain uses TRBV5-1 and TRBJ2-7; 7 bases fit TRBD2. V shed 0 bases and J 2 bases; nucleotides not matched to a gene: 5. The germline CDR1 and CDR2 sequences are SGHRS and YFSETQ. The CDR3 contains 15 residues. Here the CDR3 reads CASSLGGGVPYEQYF. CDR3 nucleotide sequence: TGCGCCAGCAGCTTGGGTGGGGGGGTCCCCTACGAGCAGTACTTC.

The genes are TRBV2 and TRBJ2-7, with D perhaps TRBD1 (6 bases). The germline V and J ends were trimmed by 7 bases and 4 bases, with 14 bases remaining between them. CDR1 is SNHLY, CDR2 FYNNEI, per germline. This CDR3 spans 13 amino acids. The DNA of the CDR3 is TGTGCCAGCATCCCAACAGGGACGTACGAGCAGTACTTC. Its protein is CASIPTGTYEQYF. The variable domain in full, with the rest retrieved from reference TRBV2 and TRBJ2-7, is EPEVTQTPSHQVTQMGQEVILRCVPISNHLYFYWYRQILGQKVEFLVSFYNNEISEKSEIFDDQFSVERPDGSNFTLKIRSTKLEDSAMYFCASIPTGTYEQYFGPGTRLTVT.

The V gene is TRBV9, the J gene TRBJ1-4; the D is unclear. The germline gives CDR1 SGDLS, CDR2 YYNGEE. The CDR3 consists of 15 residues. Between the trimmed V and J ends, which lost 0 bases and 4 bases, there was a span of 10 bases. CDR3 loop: CASSVAGRFNEKLFF. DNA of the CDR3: TGTGCCAGCAGCGTAGCTGGACGGTTTAATGAAAAACTGTTTTTT.

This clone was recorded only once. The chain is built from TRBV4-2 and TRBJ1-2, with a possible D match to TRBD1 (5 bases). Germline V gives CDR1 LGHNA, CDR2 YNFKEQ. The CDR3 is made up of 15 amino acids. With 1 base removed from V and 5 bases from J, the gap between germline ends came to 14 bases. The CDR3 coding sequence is TGTGCCAGCAGCCAAGGCGGAGGGGATGGGTATGGCTACACCTTC. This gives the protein CASSQGGGDGYGYTF.

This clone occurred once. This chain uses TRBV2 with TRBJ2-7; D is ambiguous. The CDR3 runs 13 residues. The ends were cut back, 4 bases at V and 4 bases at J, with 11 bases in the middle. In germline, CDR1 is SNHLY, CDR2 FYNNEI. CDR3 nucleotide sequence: TGTGCCAGCAGTGTAAGACCAAGGTACGAGCAGTACTTC. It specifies CASSVRPRYEQYF.

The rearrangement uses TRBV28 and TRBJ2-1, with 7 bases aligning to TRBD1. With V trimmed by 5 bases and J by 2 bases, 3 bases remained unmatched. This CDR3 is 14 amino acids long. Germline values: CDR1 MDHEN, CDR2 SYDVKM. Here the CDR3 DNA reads TGTGCCAGCAGTCGGACAGGCACCTACAATGAGCAGTTCTTC. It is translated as CASSRTGTYNEQFF.

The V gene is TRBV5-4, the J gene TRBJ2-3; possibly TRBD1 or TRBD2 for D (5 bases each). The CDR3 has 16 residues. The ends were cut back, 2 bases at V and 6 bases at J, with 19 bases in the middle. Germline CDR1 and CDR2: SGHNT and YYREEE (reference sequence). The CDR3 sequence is CASSFPSQGVGDTQYF. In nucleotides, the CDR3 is TGTGCCAGCAGCTTCCCGTCGCAGGGAGTGGGGGATACGCAGTATTTT.

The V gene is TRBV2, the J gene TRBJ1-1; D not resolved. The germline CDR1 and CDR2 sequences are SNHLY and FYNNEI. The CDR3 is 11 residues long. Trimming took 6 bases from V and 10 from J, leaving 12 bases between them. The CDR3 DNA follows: TGTGCCAGCAGGGGAGGTGACGGAGCTTTCTTT. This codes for CASRGGDGAFF.

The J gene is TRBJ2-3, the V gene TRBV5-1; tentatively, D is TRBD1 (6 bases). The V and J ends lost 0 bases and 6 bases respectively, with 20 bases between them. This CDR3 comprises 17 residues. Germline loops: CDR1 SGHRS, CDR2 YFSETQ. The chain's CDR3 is CASSLASPTGPRDTQYF. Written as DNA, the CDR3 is TGCGCCAGCAGCTTGGCCAGTCCTACAGGGCCCAGGGATACGCAGTATTTT.

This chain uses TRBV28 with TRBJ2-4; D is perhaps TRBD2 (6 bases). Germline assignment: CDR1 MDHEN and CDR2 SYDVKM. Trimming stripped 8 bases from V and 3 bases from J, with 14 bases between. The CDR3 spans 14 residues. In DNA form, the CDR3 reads TGTGCCAGCTCAAAACGGGGGAGCAAAAACATTCAGTACTTC. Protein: CASSKRGSKNIQYF.

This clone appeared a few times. The CDR3 coding sequence is TGTGCCAGCAGACCGGGACAGGATAATTCACCCCTCCACTTT. Amino acids: CASRPGQDNSPLHF. V gene TRBV2 combines with J gene TRBJ1-6, with 8 bases aligning to TRBD1. V dropped 6 bases and J dropped 5; count of bases not matched to a gene: 3. The CDR3 is made up of 14 amino acids. The germline V gene encodes CDR1 SNHLY and CDR2 FYNNEI.

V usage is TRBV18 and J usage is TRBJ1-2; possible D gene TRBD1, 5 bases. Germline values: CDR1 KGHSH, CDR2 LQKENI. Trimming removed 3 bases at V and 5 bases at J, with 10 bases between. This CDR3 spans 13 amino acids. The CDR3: CASSPTGPYGYTF. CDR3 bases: TGTGCCAGCTCACCGACGGGACCTTATGGCTACACCTTC. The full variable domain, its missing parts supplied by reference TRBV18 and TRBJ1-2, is NAGVMQNPRHLVRRRGQEARLRCSPMKGHSHVYWYRQLPEEGLKFMVYLQKENIIDESGMPKERFSAEFPKEGPSILRIQQVVRGDSAAYFCASSPTGPYGYTFGSGTRLTVV.

The CDR3 spells CASSLRTGGSLSEQYF. The CDR3 bases are TGTGCCAGCAGTTTAAGGACAGGGGGAAGTTTGTCCGAGCAGTACTTC. The V call is TRBV28, the J call TRBJ2-7, with TRBD1 matching over 10 bases. J lost 6 bases, V lost 2 bases, and 10 bases had no gene match. Germline V CDR1 and CDR2: MDHEN, SYDVKM. The CDR3 runs 16 residues. Combining the CDR3 with reference TRBV28 and TRBJ2-7 gives the whole variable domain DVKVTQSSRYLVKRTGEKVFLECVQDMDHENMFWYRQDPGLGLRLIYFSYDVKMKEKGDIPEGYSVSREKKERFSLILESASTNQTSMYLCASSLRTGGSLSEQYFGPGTRLTVT.

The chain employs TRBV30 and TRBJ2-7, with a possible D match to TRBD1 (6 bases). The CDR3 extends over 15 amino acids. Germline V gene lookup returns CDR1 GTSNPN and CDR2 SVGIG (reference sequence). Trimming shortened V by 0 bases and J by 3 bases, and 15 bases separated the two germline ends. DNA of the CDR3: TGTGCCTGGAGTGTAGGGGGTGGAGACTTCTACGAGCAGTACTTC. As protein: CAWSVGGGDFYEQYF.

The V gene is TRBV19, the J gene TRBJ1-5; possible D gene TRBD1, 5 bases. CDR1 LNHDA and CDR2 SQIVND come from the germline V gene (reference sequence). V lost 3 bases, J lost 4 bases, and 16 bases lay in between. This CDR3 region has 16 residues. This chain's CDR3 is CASSMGLEGRNQPQHF. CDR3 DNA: TGTGCCAGTAGTATGGGGCTCGAGGGAAGGAATCAGCCCCAGCATTTT.

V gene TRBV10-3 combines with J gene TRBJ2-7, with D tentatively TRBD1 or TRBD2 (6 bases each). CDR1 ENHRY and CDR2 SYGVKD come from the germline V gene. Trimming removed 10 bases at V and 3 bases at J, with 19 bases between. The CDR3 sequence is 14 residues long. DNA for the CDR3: TGTGCCACCAACGAGTACGGGGGCTTCTACGAGCAGTACTTC. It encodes CATNEYGGFYEQYF.